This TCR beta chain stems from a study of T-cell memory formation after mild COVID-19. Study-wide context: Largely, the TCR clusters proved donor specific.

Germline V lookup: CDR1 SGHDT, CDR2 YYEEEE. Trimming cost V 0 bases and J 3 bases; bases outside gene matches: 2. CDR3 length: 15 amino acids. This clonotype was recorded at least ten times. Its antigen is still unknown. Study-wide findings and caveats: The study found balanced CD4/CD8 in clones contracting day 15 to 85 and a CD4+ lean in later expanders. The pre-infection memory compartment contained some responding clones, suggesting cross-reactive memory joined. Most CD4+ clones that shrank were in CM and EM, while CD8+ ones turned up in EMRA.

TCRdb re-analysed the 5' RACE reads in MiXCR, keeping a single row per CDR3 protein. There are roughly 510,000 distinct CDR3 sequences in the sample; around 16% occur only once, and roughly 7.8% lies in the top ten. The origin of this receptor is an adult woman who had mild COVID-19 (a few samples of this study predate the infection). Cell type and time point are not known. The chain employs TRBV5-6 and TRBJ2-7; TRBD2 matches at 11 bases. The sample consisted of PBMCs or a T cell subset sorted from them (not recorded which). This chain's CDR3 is CASSLAGTSGYEQYF. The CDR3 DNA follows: TGTGCCAGCAGCTTGGCCGGGACTAGCGGCTACGAGCAGTACTTC. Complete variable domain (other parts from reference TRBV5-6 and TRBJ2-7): DAGVTQSPTHLIKTRGQQVTLRCSPKSGHDTVSWYQQALGQGPQFIFQYYEEEERQRGNFPDRFSGHQFPNYSSELNVNALLLGDSALYLCASSLAGTSGYEQYFGPGTRLTVT.